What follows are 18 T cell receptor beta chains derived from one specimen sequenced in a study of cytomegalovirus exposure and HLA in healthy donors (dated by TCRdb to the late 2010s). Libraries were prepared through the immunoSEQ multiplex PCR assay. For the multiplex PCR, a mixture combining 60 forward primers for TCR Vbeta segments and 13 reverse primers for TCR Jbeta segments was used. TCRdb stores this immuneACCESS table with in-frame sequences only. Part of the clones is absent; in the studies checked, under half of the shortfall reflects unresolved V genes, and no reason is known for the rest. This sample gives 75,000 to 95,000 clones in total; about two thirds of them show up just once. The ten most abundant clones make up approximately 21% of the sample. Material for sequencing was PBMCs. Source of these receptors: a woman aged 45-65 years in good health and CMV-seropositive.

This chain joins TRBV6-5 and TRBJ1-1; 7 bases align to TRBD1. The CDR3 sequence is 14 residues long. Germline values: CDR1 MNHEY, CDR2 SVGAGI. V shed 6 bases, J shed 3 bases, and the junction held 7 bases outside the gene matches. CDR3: CASRTGIGDTEAFF. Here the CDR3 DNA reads TGTGCCAGCAGGACAGGGATCGGTGACACTGAAGCTTTCTTT.

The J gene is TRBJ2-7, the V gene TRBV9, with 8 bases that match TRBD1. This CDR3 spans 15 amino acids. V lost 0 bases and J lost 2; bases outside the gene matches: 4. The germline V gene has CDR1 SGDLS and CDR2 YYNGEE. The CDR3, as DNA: TGTGCCAGCAGCGTAGGCGGACAGGGTACCTACGAGCAGTACTTC. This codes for CASSVGGQGTYEQYF.

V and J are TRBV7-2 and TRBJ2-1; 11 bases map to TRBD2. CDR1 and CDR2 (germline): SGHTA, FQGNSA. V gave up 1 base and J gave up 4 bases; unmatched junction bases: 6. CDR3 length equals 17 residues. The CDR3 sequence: CASSLGGSGGVYNEQFF. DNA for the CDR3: TGTGCCAGCAGCTTAGGGGGTAGCGGGGGGGTTTACAATGAGCAGTTCTTC.

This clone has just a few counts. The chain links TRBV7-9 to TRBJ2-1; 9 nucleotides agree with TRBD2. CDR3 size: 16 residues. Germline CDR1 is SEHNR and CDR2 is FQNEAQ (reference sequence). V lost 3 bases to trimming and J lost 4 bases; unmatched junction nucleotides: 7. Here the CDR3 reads CASSLTSGSLYNEQFF. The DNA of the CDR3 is TGTGCCAGCAGCTTGACTAGCGGTTCATTATACAATGAGCAGTTCTTC.

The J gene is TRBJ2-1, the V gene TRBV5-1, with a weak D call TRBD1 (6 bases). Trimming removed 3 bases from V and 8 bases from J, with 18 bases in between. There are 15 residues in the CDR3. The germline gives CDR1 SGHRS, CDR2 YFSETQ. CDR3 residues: CASSSRSQGTDEQFF. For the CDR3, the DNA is TGCGCCAGCAGCTCCCGGAGCCAGGGGACCGATGAGCAGTTCTTC. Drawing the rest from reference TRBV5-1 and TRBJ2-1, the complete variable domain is KAGVTQTPRYLIKTRGQQVTLSCSPISGHRSVSWYQQTPGQGLQFLFEYFSETQRNKGNFPGRFSGRQFSNSRSEMNVSTLELGDSALYLCASSSRSQGTDEQFFGPGTRLTVL.

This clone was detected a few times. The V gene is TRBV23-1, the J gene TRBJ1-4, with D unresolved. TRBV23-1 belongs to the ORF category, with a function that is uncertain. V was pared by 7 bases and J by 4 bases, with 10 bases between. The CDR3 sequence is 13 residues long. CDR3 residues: CASNGEGNEKLFF. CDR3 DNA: TGCGCCAGCAACGGGGAGGGTAATGAAAAACTGTTTTTT.

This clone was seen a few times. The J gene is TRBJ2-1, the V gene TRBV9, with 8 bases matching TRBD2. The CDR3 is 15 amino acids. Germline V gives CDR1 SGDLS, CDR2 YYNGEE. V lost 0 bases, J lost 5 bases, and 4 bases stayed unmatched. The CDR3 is CASSVDGGGNNEQFF. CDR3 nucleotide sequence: TGTGCCAGCAGCGTAGATGGCGGGGGGAACAATGAGCAGTTCTTC.

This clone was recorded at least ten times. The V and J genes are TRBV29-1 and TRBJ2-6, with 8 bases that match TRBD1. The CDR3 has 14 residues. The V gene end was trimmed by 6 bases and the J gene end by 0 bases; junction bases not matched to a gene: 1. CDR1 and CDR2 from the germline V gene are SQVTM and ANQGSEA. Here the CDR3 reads CSVQGASGANVLTF. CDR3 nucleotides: TGCAGCGTGCAGGGGGCCTCTGGGGCCAACGTCCTGACTTTC.

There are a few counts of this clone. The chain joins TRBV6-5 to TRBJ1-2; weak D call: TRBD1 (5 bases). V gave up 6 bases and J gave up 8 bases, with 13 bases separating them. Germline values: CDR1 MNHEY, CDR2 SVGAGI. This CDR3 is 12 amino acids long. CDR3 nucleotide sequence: TGTGCCAGCAGCCCCGGGGGGGACGGCTACACCTTC. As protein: CASSPGGDGYTF.

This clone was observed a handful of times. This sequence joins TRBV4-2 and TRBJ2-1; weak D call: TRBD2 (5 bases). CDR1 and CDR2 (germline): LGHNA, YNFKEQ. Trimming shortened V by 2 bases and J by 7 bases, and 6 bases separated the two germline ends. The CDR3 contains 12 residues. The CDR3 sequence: CASSQIANEQFF. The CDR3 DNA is TGTGCCAGCAGCCAAATAGCGAATGAGCAGTTCTTC.

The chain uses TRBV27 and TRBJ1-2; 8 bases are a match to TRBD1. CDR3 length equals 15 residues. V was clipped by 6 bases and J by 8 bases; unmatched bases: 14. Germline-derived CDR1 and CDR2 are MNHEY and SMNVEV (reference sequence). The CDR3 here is CASRKTGQGRWGYTF. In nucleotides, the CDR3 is TGTGCCAGCAGGAAAACAGGACAGGGCCGTTGGGGCTACACCTTC.

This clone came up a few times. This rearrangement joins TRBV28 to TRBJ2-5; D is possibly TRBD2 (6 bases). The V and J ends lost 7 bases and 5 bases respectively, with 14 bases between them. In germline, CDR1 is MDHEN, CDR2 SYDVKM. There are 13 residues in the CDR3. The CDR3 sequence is CASISGGGETQYF. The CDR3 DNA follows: TGTGCCAGCATCTCCGGGGGAGGCGAGACCCAGTACTTC.

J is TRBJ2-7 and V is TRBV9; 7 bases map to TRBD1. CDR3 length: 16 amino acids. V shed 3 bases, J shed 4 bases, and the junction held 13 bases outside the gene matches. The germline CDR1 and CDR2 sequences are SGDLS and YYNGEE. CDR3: CASSETGTAGLYEQYF. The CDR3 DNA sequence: TGTGCCAGCAGCGAGACCGGGACAGCAGGCCTTTACGAGCAGTACTTC.

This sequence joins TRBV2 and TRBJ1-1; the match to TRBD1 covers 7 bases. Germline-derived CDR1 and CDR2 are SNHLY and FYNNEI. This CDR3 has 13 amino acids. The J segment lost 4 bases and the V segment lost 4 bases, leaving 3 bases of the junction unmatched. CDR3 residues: CASSAAGGTEAFF. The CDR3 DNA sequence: TGTGCCAGCAGTGCGGCAGGGGGCACTGAAGCTTTCTTT. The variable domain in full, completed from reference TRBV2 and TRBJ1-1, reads EPEVTQTPSHQVTQMGQEVILRCVPISNHLYFYWYRQILGQKVEFLVSFYNNEISEKSEIFDDQFSVERPDGSNFTLKIRSTKLEDSAMYFCASSAAGGTEAFFGQGTRLTVV.

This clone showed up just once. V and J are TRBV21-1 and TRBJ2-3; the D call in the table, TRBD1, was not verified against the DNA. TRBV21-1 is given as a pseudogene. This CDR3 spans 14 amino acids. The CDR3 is CASSKGTTESSQYF. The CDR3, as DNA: TGTGCCAGCAGCAAAGGGACGACAGAGAGTAGTCAGTATTTT.

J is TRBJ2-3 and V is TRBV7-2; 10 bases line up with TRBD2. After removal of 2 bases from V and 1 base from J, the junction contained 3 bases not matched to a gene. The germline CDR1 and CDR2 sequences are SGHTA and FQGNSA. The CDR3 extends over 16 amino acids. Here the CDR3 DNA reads TGTGCCAGCAGCTTAATGCTAGCGGGAGGCACAGATACGCAGTATTTT. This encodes CASSLMLAGGTDTQYF.

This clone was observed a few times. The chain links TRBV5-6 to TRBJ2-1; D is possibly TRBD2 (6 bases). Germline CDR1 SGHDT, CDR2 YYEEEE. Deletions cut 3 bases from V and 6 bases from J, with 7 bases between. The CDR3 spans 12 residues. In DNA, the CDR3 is TGTGCCAGCAGCTGGGGACTCAATGAGCAGTTCTTC. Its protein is CASSWGLNEQFF.

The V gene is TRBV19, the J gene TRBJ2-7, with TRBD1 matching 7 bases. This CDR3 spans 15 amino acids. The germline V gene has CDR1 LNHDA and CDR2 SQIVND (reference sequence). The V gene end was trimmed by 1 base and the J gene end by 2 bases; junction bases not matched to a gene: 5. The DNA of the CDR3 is TGTGCCAGTAGTATAGTAGTGGGACAGACCTACGAGCAGTACTTC. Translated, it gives CASSIVVGQTYEQYF. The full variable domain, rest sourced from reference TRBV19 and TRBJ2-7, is DGGITQSPKYLFRKEGQNVTLSCEQNLNHDAMYWYRQDPGQGLRLIYYSQIVNDFQKGDIAEGYSVSREKKESFPLTVTSAQKNPTAFYLCASSIVVGQTYEQYFGPGTRLTVT.